The subject of this entry is one T cell receptor beta chain. The antigen is not known. This entry is derived from a study of STAT5B mutations in CD4+ large granular lymphocyte leukemia. Study observations and caveats: Without putative leukemic clones, patient CD4-sorted repertoires remained more clonal than healthy CD4+ repertoires. 8/27 top patient clones versus 2/35 control clones were TRBV06-family.

The V gene's germline CDR1 is SQVTM and CDR2 ANQGSEA. Trimming took off 7 bases at V and 4 bases at J, with 13 bases between the two ends. CDR3 size: 13 residues. This was a survey-level run. Original processing notes: Lowest detectable productive clonotype frequency was 2.59 x 10-5. Measured with immunoSEQ multiplex PCR; TCRdb has only the in-frame clones, and not every one. The D gene and trimming were derived from the DNA, and the V and J assignments and clone size from that table. This table holds about 31,000 clones, roughly 70% found once. The chain joins TRBV29-1 to TRBJ2-2, with D perhaps matching TRBD1 (5 bases). The clonotype originates from a human donor in good health. The sample was CD4+ T cells from blood buffy coats. The CDR3 sequence is CSGFSRVTGELFF. The CDR3 coding sequence is TGCAGCGGATTTAGCAGGGTCACCGGGGAGCTGTTTTTT.